The 21 T cell receptor beta chains in this list originate from one sample, sequenced in a study of T cell repertoires in cytomegalovirus infection. Antigen specificity for these receptors is unknown. Each CDR3 protein gets one entry after TCRdb re-called the reads with MiXCR. The sample carries about 69,000 distinct CDR3 sequences, about 30% recorded once. This sample comprised CD8+ T cells from cultured PBMCs, obtained from culture after CMV antigen stimulation. The receptors were sampled from a human donor in good health (CMV status not recorded). Some clones in this sample may be carry-over from other donors' samples.

This sequence joins TRBV6-2 or TRBV6-3 and TRBJ1-1; D may be TRBD1 (6 bases). Germline-derived CDR1 and CDR2 are MNHEY and SVGEGT. CDR3 length: 13 amino acids. V was cut by 2 bases and J by 4 bases, with 8 bases left in between. CDR3 in amino acids: CASSYGRGTEAFF. For the CDR3, the DNA is TGTGCCAGCAGTTACGGCAGGGGCACTGAAGCTTTCTTT.

This clonotype occurred a few times. This chain uses TRBV7-9 with TRBJ2-4; D perhaps matches TRBD1 (5 bases). Germline V gives CDR1 SEHNR, CDR2 FQNEAQ (reference sequence). With 5 bases removed from V and 6 bases from J, the gap between germline ends came to 17 bases. This CDR3 region has 15 residues. The CDR3 nucleotides are TGTGCCAGCAGCGGGCCGGTAGGGGTAGGAAACATTCAGTACTTC. Translating gives CASSGPVGVGNIQYF.

The chain carries TRBV13 and TRBJ2-7; TRBD2 aligns across 14 bases. J lost 6 bases, V lost 5 bases, and 9 bases had no gene match. Germline CDR1 PRHDT, CDR2 FYEKMQ (reference sequence). This CDR3 is 16 amino acids long. The CDR3, as DNA: TGTGCCAGCAGCCCCACGGGACTAGCGGGAGTGGGCGAGCAGTACTTC. Its protein is CASSPTGLAGVGEQYF.

This rearrangement joins TRBV6-5 to TRBJ2-7; D is unresolved. V was cut by 4 bases and J by 2 bases, with 12 bases left in between. The CDR3 extends over 14 amino acids. From germline, CDR1 is MNHEY and CDR2 SVGAGI. For the CDR3, the DNA is TGTGCCAGCAGTTTCGAGACGGTCCCCTACGAGCAGTACTTC. This translates into CASSFETVPYEQYF.

The chain is built from TRBV7-9 and TRBJ1-2; weak D call: TRBD1 (6 bases). In germline, CDR1 is SEHNR, CDR2 FQNEAQ (reference sequence). Trimming removed 0 bases at V and 6 bases at J, with 26 bases between. The CDR3 loop spans 19 amino acids. CDR3 sequence: CASSLAQGIKELGPHGYTF. In DNA, the CDR3 is TGTGCCAGCAGCTTAGCCCAGGGGATAAAAGAATTGGGCCCCCATGGCTACACCTTC.

Note on this clonotype: One base away lies a much larger clone, so this may be a sequencing read error. This chain joins TRBV6-6 and TRBJ2-7, with D perhaps being TRBD1 or TRBD2 (5 bases each). Per germline, CDR1 MNHNY and CDR2 SVGAGI (reference sequence). CDR3 length: 14 residues. V dropped 5 bases and J dropped 5 bases, with 16 bases sitting between them. CDR3 sequence (DNA): TGTGCCAGCAGTATAGACTGGGGGTCCCACGAGCAGTACTTC. Its translation: CASSIDWGSHEQYF.

This clonotype has just one count. The rearrangement links TRBV7-4 to TRBJ2-7; 7 bases map to TRBD1. The V segment lost 5 bases and the J segment 1 base; nucleotides outside the gene matches: 5. The germline V gene encodes CDR1 SGHVT and CDR2 SQSDAQ. The length of the CDR3 is 14 residues. The CDR3 DNA follows: TGTGCCAGCAGCAACCGACAGGGATCCTACGAGCAGTACTTC. Its protein product is CASSNRQGSYEQYF.

This clonotype was seen ten or more times. J is TRBJ2-1 and V is TRBV6-2 or TRBV6-3, with TRBD1 as a possible D gene (6 bases). Trimming left V 2 bases short and J 1 base short, with 6 bases between. Looked up from germline, CDR1 is MNHEY and CDR2 is SVGEGT. The CDR3 covers 14 residues. The CDR3 spells CASSYQGSYNEQFF. CDR3 DNA sequence: TGTGCCAGCAGTTACCAGGGGTCCTACAATGAGCAGTTCTTC.

This clonotype was counted ten times or more. This CDR3 reads CASSLSGAGATEAFF. The CDR3 DNA reads as TGTGCCAGCAGCTTGAGTGGGGCGGGGGCCACTGAAGCTTTCTTT. This sequence joins TRBV11-2 and TRBJ1-1, with TRBD1 as a possible D gene (6 bases). The V end was cut by 3 bases, the J end by 4 bases, with 15 bases between. The CDR3 sequence is 15 residues long. Germline V gene data show CDR1 as SGHAT and CDR2 as FQNNGV.

In its sample, this clonotype was seen a few times. The V call is TRBV20-1, the J call TRBJ2-5; D may match TRBD1 or TRBD2 (7 bases each). CDR1 DFQATT and CDR2 SNEGSKA come from the germline V gene (reference sequence). The CDR3 covers 14 residues. The CDR3 nucleotides read TGCAGCGCTCAGGGGGGGTCGGGGGAAGAGACCCAGTACTTC. It is translated as CSAQGGSGEETQYF.

This clonotype was counted many times. The chain carries TRBV7-6 and TRBJ2-7, with D possibly being TRBD1 or TRBD2 (5 bases each). Germline CDR1 SGHVS, CDR2 FNYEAQ. The CDR3 has 12 residues. V gave up 4 bases and J gave up 7 bases, with 11 bases separating them. The CDR3 sequence is CASSSTGGEQYF. CDR3 DNA sequence: TGTGCCAGCAGCTCCACAGGCGGGGAGCAGTACTTC. The full variable domain, in which reference TRBV7-6 and TRBJ2-7 provide the parts outside the CDR3, is GAGVSQSPRYKVTKRGQDVALRCDPISGHVSLYWYRQALGQGPEFLTYFNYEAQQDKSGLPNDRFSAERPEGSISTLTIQRTEQRDSAMYRCASSSTGGEQYFGPGTRLTVT.

This chain joins TRBV6-5 and TRBJ2-7; D is uncertain. V was cut by 0 bases and J by 3 bases, with 15 bases left in between. The CDR3 is 16 amino acids. Germline V lookup: CDR1 MNHEY, CDR2 SVGAGI. The CDR3 DNA follows: TGTGCCAGCAGTTACTCGACAAGGTCCCCCCTCTACGAGCAGTACTTC. Encoded protein: CASSYSTRSPLYEQYF.

Worth noting for this clonotype: Relative to the germline gene, one junction end is altered; a read error may explain this. V and J are TRBV19 and TRBJ2-3; 9 nucleotides match TRBD2. This CDR3 is built from 15 residues. Germline-derived CDR1 and CDR2 are LNHDA and SQIVND (reference sequence). CDR3 sequence: CARSLVAGVADTQYF. The CDR3 nucleotides are TGTGCCCGTAGCCTAGTAGCGGGGGTGGCAGATACGCAGTATTTT.

As to this clonotype: The junction differs from germline at one of its ends, possibly a read error. The chain uses TRBV11-3 and TRBJ1-1, with D maybe TRBD1 (5 bases). This CDR3 contains 15 residues. CDR1 SGHNT and CDR2 YENEEA come from the germline V gene. The DNA of the CDR3 is TGTGCCTGCAGCGGGCGCCAGGGCATAATGGCTGAAGCTTTCTTT. It specifies CACSGRQGIMAEAFF.

At least ten counts were recorded for this clonotype. This rearrangement joins TRBV11-2 to TRBJ2-1; TRBD1 or TRBD2 may be the D gene (5 bases each). There are 14 residues in the CDR3. Per germline, CDR1 SGHAT and CDR2 FQNNGV. Trimming took off 1 base at V and 9 bases at J, with 13 bases between the two ends. The CDR3 loop reads CASSLGGPPGEQFF. In DNA form, the CDR3 reads TGTGCCAGCAGCTTAGGGGGACCACCAGGTGAGCAGTTCTTC.

The V and J genes are TRBV4-1 and TRBJ1-5; D uncertain. V was pared by 0 bases and J by 2 bases, with 11 bases between. Germline lookup yields CDR1 MGHRA and CDR2 YSYEKL. CDR3 length: 16 residues. The CDR3 DNA reads TGCGCCAGCAGCCAAGAATCCGGGTTTGGCAATCAGCCCCAGCATTTT. Its protein product is CASSQESGFGNQPQHF.

This clonotype was counted many times. The chain couples TRBV7-9 to TRBJ2-7, with 8 bases matching TRBD1. V lost 2 bases to trimming and J lost 7 bases; unmatched junction nucleotides: 10. Germline CDR1 reads SEHNR; CDR2 reads FQNEAQ (reference sequence). The CDR3 is 15 amino acids. The CDR3 sequence: CASSLSNQGAEEQYF. CDR3 DNA sequence: TGTGCCAGCAGCTTATCAAACCAGGGGGCTGAAGAGCAGTACTTC.

The chain links TRBV11-2 to TRBJ1-6; 7 positions match TRBD1. This CDR3 has 17 amino acids. Germline CDR1 SGHAT, CDR2 FQNNGV. The V and J ends lost 5 bases and 4 bases, in that order; junction bases with no gene match: 11. The CDR3 region is CASSRRPGQSYNSPLHF. The DNA of the CDR3 is TGTGCCAGCAGCAGAAGACCGGGACAGTCGTATAATTCACCCCTCCACTTT.

This chain uses TRBV19 with TRBJ1-3; possible D gene TRBD1, 5 bases. Trimming stripped 9 bases from V and 4 bases from J, with 10 bases between. Germline CDR1 LNHDA, CDR2 SQIVND (reference sequence). This CDR3 spans 12 amino acids. CDR3 protein: CASGTFGNTIYF. DNA of the CDR3: TGTGCCAGCGGGACCTTCGGAAACACCATATATTTT.

The gene calls are TRBV9 and TRBJ2-1; D perhaps matches TRBD2 (5 bases). Trimming removed 5 bases at V and 5 bases at J, with 14 bases between. Germline lookup yields CDR1 SGDLS and CDR2 YYNGEE. CDR3 size: 14 residues. CDR3 nucleotides: TGTGCCAGCAGTCCGGGGAGCGCTCACAATGAGCAGTTCTTC. It yields the protein CASSPGSAHNEQFF.

With regard to this clonotype: This could be a read error, since a much larger clone is one nucleotide away. The J gene is TRBJ2-3, the V gene TRBV7-2; D unresolved. V shed 4 bases and J shed 4 bases, with 9 bases lying between them. CDR3 length: 13 residues. CDR1 and CDR2 from the germline V gene are SGHTA and FQGNSA. CDR3 loop: CASSYWIADTQYF. CDR3 coding DNA: TGTGCCAGCAGCTATTGGATCGCAGATACGCAGTATTTT.